This is a list of T cell receptor beta chains from one sample in a study of molecular identifiers for immune sequencing clone quantification. One entry per CDR3 protein, called by TCRdb with MiXCR from the PCR reads. Of around 7,700 distinct CDR3 sequences in the sample, roughly 33% were seen once. The sequencing sample was made of naive CD8+ T cells from blood, with Jurkat cell RNA spiked in. These TCRs come from a human donor in good health. Some libraries in this study had Jurkat cell RNA spiked in. The CDR3 runs from the conserved cysteine through the conserved F or W. The order of the fields is J gene, V gene, D gene, clone size, CDR3 DNA, CDR3 protein. The D gene is left open where the match is weak. A clone size is listed for some rows: how often the clone was seen (once, few, many), or a class if it is expanded.

>TRBJ2-7|TRBV5-6|TRBD2|NA
TGTGCCAGCAGCTGGGACTACTCCTACGAGCAGTACTTC
CASSWDYSYEQYF
>TRBJ2-5|TRBV20-1|TRBD2|NA
TGCAGTGCTAGACTAGCGGGAGTAGGAGAGACCCAGTACTTC
CSARLAGVGETQYF
>TRBJ2-2|TRBV20-1|NA|NA
TGCAGTGCTAGACACGACGGGAGACCCGCCGGGGAGCTGTTTTTT
CSARHDGRPAGELFF
>TRBJ1-1|TRBV3-2|NA|NA
TGTGCCAGCAGCCAGGACAATGCAAACACAGAAGTCTTCTTT
CASSQDNANTEVFF
>TRBJ2-5|TRBV9|NA|few
TGTGCCAGCAGCGTAGTGGGCAGGGCTCAAGAGACCCAGTACTTC
CASSVVGRAQETQYF
>TRBJ2-1|TRBV20-1|TRBD2|few
TGCAGTGCAACAACTAGCGGGAAATTTTATGAGCAGTTCTTC
CSATTSGKFYEQFF
>TRBJ1-5|TRBV19|NA|NA
TGTGCCAGCGCCCCGGGGGCTAAGATGAGCAATCAGCCCCAGCATTTT
CASAPGAKMSNQPQHF
>TRBJ2-1|TRBV5-6|NA|once
TGTGCCAGCAGCTCCTTGAACAATGAGCAGTGCTTC
CASSSLNNEQCF
>TRBJ1-5|TRBV28|NA|NA
TGTGCCAGCAGTCCCCGGGGTAATCAGCCCCAGCATTTT
CASSPRGNQPQHF
>TRBJ1-5|TRBV20-1|NA|few
TGCAGTGCTCGGGCAGGGGATTATCAGCCCCAGCATTTT
CSARAGDYQPQHF
>TRBJ2-2|TRBV28|NA|NA
TGTGCCAGCAGCCTCCGAGGGGTTTGGGAGCTGTTTTTT
CASSLRGVWELFF
>TRBJ2-5|TRBV28|NA|few
TGTGCCAGCAGACCTTCCTGGGCTTCCCGGGAGCGGGAGACCCAGTACTTC
CASRPSWASRERETQYF
>TRBJ2-1|TRBV7-6|TRBD2|once
TGTGCCAGCAGCTCCCCGGCGGGAGGGTATAATGAGCAGTTCTTC
CASSSPAGGYNEQFF